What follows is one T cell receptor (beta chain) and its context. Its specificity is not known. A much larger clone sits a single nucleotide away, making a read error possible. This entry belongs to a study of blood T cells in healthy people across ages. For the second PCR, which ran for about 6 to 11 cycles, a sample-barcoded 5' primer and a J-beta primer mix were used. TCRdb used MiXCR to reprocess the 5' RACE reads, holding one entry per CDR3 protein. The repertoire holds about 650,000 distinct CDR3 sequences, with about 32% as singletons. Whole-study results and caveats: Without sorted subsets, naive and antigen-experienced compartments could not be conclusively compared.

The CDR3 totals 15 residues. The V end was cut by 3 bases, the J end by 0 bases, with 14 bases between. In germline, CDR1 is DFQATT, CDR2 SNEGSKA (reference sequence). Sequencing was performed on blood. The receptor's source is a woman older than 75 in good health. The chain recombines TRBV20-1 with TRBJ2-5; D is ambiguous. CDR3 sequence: CSARWPGTYQETQYF. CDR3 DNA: TGCAGTGCTAGGTGGCCAGGAACGTACCAAGAGACCCAGTACTTC.